This T cell receptor beta chain stems from a study of regulatory T cells in long-lasting Graves disease listed by TCRdb under 2021. At the level of the whole study: In the newly diagnosed Graves' disease group, patients had been taking antithyroid drugs for less than 3 months. The study took place in China and was registered as a clinical trial. Persistent Graves' disease patients were compared with newly diagnosed Graves' disease patients by peripheral blood TCR sequencing and RNA sequencing. A total of around 35 samples were covered by TCR sequencing, comprising around 13 persistent and roughly 20 newly diagnosed Graves' disease patients.

The library was built by means of multiplex PCR. TCRdb records Illumina HiSeq 4000 as the sequencer. To build TCR beta libraries, CDR3 regions were amplified by Arm-PCR using iRepertoire HTBI primers. Before sequencing, the PCR products underwent gel purification. The original pipeline was this. Across samples, approximately 68 TRBV and around 15 TRBJ segments were identified and used for gene usage analysis of CDR3 amino acid clonotypes. COPE and FqMerger were used to merge the filtered high-quality paired reads into contigs. BLAST was used to align contigs to the IMGT TRBV, TRBD and TRBJ reference genes, and CDR3 was defined following IMGT. Highly expanded clones were defined as clonotypes with a frequency above 0.1%. Shannon entropy served as the measure of repertoire diversity, while the Gini coefficient captured V-J evenness. Clonotypes shared by more than one individual were considered public. TCRdb reanalyzed the raw reads on its own, using fastp at Q25 for trimming and MiXCR for clone calling, and kept in-frame beta chains. Rows are combined by CDR3 protein, so each entry shows the most common genes and DNA. These V and J calls rely on TCRdb rather than the paper's analysis. Here the sample has roughly 560,000 distinct CDR3 sequences; about 16% occur a single time. Approximately 25% of the sample goes to the ten largest clones.

This clonotype was counted only a few times. The antigen it recognizes is unknown. No base quality information exists; no much larger clone differs at one position. Trimming removed 3 bases from V and 4 bases from J; the gene matches leave 4 bases unexplained. CDR1 and CDR2, per the germline V gene, are SGHTA and FQGTGA. Reading from cysteine to phenylalanine, the CDR3 counts 15 amino acids. The DNA shown is the 45-base CDR3, in frame from base 1. The time point label on this specimen signifies: newly diagnosed GD, antithyroid drugs for less than 3 months. For both TCR sequencing and RNA sequencing, RNA was extracted from PBMCs using TRIzol. The diagnosis of Graves' disease followed American Thyroid Association guidelines. Recruitment of patients was carried out at an endocrinology department in Xi'an, China. Each patient gave about 9.1 milliliters of peripheral blood, collected in an EDTA anticoagulant tube. PBMCs were isolated by Ficoll Paque Plus density gradient separation without further T cell sorting. An Agilent 2100 Bioanalyzer and agarose gel were used to assess RNA quality, and a NanoDrop 2000 was used to measure RNA concentration.

Findings and caveats that apply to the study as a whole: A larger number of public clonotypes was shared among persistent patients (fewer than 3,000) than among newly diagnosed patients (roughly 970). As a limitation, the authors acknowledged that the small sample size may reduce accuracy. Only the TCR beta chain was sequenced and analyzed. Compared with newly diagnosed patients, patients with persistent Graves' disease had lower TCR Shannon entropy and fewer highly expanded clones, which suggests clonal expansion. The study examined only peripheral blood because the primary lesion, thyroid tissue, could not be accessed. Persistent disease showed preferential use of TRBV28, TRBJ1-2 and TRBJ2-5, whereas newly diagnosed disease favored TRBV20-1 and TRBJ2-1.

These data were likewise used in another study, on T cells in Graves' hyperthyroidism and ophthalmopathy. As the second study states: Graves' hyperthyroidism was defined as stable when no progression to ophthalmopathy occurred over 18 months of follow-up. Hyperthyroidism patients were aged 18 to 65 years and newly diagnosed, with disease duration of less than 2 months. The study excluded patients with uncontrolled infections, other autoimmune diseases, pregnancy or lactation. Clinical symptoms, serum thyroxine and TRAb, thyroid ultrasound, and orbital computed tomography formed the basis for the diagnoses. The first round of RT-PCR for the TCR CDR3 was performed with the HTBI primer set and the Qiagen OneStep RT-PCR kit. Most expanded thyroid clonotypes (frequency above 0.001) were also detected in blood, suggesting blood repertoires may reflect thyroid immune responses. Ophthalmopathy was separated from stable hyperthyroidism by a 13 V-J signature model, with approximately 85% sensitivity and around 81% specificity obtained in cross-validation and 80%/75% obtained in testing. In validation, the model predicted progression to ophthalmopathy a median of 6.5 months before onset, with about 64% sensitivity and roughly 77% specificity. To identify TCR V-J signatures that set the groups apart, the researchers used a discovery cohort of roughly 100 patients, made up of around 42 with Graves' ophthalmopathy and 55 to 65 with stable Graves' hyperthyroidism. An independent validation cohort of about 19 hyperthyroidism patients and 17 patients who later progressed to ophthalmopathy tested prospective prediction of ophthalmopathy. For training and testing, the 100 or so patients in the discovery cohort were randomly divided in a 7:3 ratio. The study also compared thyroid tissue and blood T-cell repertoires from roughly six Graves' hyperthyroidism patients. After blood sampling, hyperthyroidism patients were treated with methimazole at a starting dose of 30 mg daily, and ophthalmopathy patients were treated with high-dose intravenous methylprednisolone. A second multiplex PCR round built the libraries, followed by size selection and purification. Sequencing of the libraries was done on an Illumina HiSeq2000 using paired-end 100 bp reads. SOAPnuke was used to process the raw data, throwing out any read that contained adapters or uncalled bases, had a mean Phred below 15, or lacked an exact constant-primer or identifier match. High-quality paired reads were merged with COPE v1.2.5, and unique nucleotide sequences were defined as clonotypes. Clonotypes were aligned to IMGT TRBV, TRBD and TRBJ reference segments using MiTCR v1.1. The analysis included only V-J combinations with a frequency above 0.0001, which together covered around 99% of the repertoires. A TCS score was defined as the ratio of F50 (clonal expansion) to E x V (chaos), with BLOSUM62-based TCRdist applied between CDR3 peptides within each V-J. Welch's t-statistics and random forest reduced roughly 530 V-J features to some 14, which were used in a naive Bayes classifier (R e1071). Sample size was not statistically predetermined, and investigators were not blinded to group allocation. According to the paper, TCR Vbeta CDR3 sequencing was carried out on over 130 peripheral blood samples, which came from about 45 ophthalmopathy, about 75 hyperthyroidism and approximately 17 progressor patients.

This specimen consisted of peripheral blood mononuclear cells (PBMCs), obtained at new diagnosis, from a patient treated with antithyroid drugs. This chain is built from TRBV7-3 and TRBJ2-1, and TRBD1 aligns with 9 junction nucleotides. The sequence derives from a woman aged 35-60 years with Graves disease. Donor details come from another sample of the same person, matched by shared clones. The base sequence is TGTGCCAGCAGCTTGGGGACAGGGTGGTACAATGAGCAGTTCTTC. This gives the protein CASSLGTGWYNEQFF.